The 8 T cell receptor beta chains listed next were all sequenced from one sample in a study of response to subunit inactivated influenza vaccine. Each CDR3 protein is one row after TCRdb ran MiXCR on the RT-PCR reads. The repertoire holds some 570,000 distinct CDR3 sequences, 11% seen once, with approximately 11% in the top ten. In addition, the sample was reused for a study of T cells expressing NK-cell markers. That study reports: TCR beta cDNA was generated via 5'RACE template switching incorporating UMIs.

Specimen: PBMCs from blood, collected on the day of vaccination. The receptors here all came from a man aged 50 to 60 who received an inactivated influenza vaccine.

A few counts support this clonotype. This sequence joins TRBV20-1 and TRBJ2-7; tentatively, D is TRBD2 (6 bases). The ends were cut back, 6 bases at V and 2 bases at J, with 14 bases in the middle. CDR1 DFQATT and CDR2 SNEGSKA come from the germline V gene (reference sequence). This CDR3 is built from 13 residues. As DNA, the CDR3 is TGCAGTGCCAAAAAGCGGGTGGCCTACGAGCAGTACTTC. It codes for CSAKKRVAYEQYF.

The chain carries TRBV28 and TRBJ2-7; 8 bases align to TRBD1. Germline lookup yields CDR1 MDHEN and CDR2 SYDVKM. J lost 0 bases, V lost 6 bases, and 7 bases had no gene match. The CDR3 consists of 15 residues. This CDR3 reads CASSRFTGGSYEQYF. Here the CDR3 DNA reads TGTGCCAGCAGCCGATTTACAGGGGGCTCCTACGAGCAGTACTTC.

The chain is built from TRBV5-1 and TRBJ1-2; 10 bases map to TRBD1. The CDR3 is 16 amino acids. Germline V gene sequence: CDR1 SGHRS, CDR2 YFSETQ. Trimming took 5 bases from V and 2 from J; bases not matched to a gene: 9. In DNA form, the CDR3 reads TGCGCCAGCAGGAACAGTCCGGGACAGGGGAACTATGGCTACACCTTC. Encoded protein: CASRNSPGQGNYGYTF.

This sequence joins TRBV6-1 and TRBJ2-5, with 12 positions matching TRBD2. With V trimmed by 0 bases and J by 4 bases, 12 bases remained unmatched. This CDR3 has 19 amino acids. Germline V CDR1 and CDR2: MNHNS, SASEGT. CDR3 bases: TGTGCCAGCAGTGAAGCGGCGAAACTAGCGGGAGGTGGTTTAGAGACCCAGTACTTC. Protein sequence: CASSEAAKLAGGGLETQYF.

The chain is built from TRBV28 and TRBJ2-7, with D tentatively TRBD2 (5 bases). The germline V gene has CDR1 MDHEN and CDR2 SYDVKM. Between the trimmed V and J ends, which lost 4 bases and 0 bases, there was a span of 13 bases. The CDR3 loop spans 15 amino acids. Here the CDR3 DNA reads TGTGCCAGCAGTTCGCCGACTACCCGCTCCTACGAGCAGTACTTC. As protein: CASSSPTTRSYEQYF.

This clonotype was detected only a few times. The chain employs TRBV6-1 and TRBJ1-5; 7 positions match TRBD1. V shed 8 bases, J shed 3 bases, and the junction held 7 bases outside the gene matches. Germline-derived CDR1 and CDR2 are MNHNS and SASEGT. This CDR3 is built from 14 residues. CDR3 sequence: CASAETGLNQPQHF. CDR3 nucleotides: TGTGCCAGCGCAGAGACAGGGCTCAATCAGCCCCAGCATTTT.

The chain couples TRBV30 to TRBJ2-7; maybe TRBD1 (6 bases). The ends were cut back, 7 bases at V and 3 bases at J, with 10 bases in the middle. Germline values: CDR1 GTSNPN, CDR2 SVGIG (reference sequence). CDR3 length equals 11 residues. CDR3 nucleotides: TGTGCCTTTGAGACAGGCTACGAGCAGTACTTC. This codes for CAFETGYEQYF. Full variable domain (rest looked up from reference TRBV30 and TRBJ2-7): SQTIHQWPATLVQPVGSPLSLECTVEGTSNPNLYWYRQAAGRGLQLLFYSVGIGQISSEVPQNLSASRPQDRQFILSSKKLLLSDSGFYLCAFETGYEQYFGPGTRLTVT.

The V call is TRBV12-3 or TRBV12-4, the J call TRBJ2-6, with 8 bases identical to TRBD2. This CDR3 comprises 18 residues. The V and J ends lost 2 bases and 3 bases, in that order; junction bases with no gene match: 9. The CDR3 loop is CASSLTLAGSFGANVLTF. The CDR3 DNA reads TGTGCCAGCAGTTTAACCCTAGCGGGTTCATTTGGGGCCAACGTCCTGACTTTC.